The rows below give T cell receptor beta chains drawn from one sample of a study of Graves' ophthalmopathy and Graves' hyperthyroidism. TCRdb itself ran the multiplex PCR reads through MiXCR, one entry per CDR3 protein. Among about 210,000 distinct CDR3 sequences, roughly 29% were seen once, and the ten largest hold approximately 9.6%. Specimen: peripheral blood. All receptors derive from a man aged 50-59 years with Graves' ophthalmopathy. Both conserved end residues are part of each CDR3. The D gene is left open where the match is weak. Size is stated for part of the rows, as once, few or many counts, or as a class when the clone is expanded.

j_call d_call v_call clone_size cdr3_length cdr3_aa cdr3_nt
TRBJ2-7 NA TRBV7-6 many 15 CASSPTGTRSYEQYF TGTGCCAGCAGCCCTACCGGGACTCGCTCCTACGAGCAGTACTTC
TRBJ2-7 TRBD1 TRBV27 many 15 CASSLPGTGLGEQYF TGTGCCAGCAGTTTACCCGGGACAGGGTTGGGCGAGCAGTACTTC
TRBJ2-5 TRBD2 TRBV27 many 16 CASSLRLAGDEETQYF TGTGCCAGCAGTTTGCGTCTAGCGGGAGACGAGGAGACCCAGTACTTC
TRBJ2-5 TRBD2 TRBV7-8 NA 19 CASSSPSDDSREVKETQYF TGTGCCAGCAGCAGCCCTAGTGACGACTCGCGGGAGGTAAAAGAGACCCAGTACTTC
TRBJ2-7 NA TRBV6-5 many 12 CASSTRGYEQYF TGTGCCAGCAGCACCCGGGGGTACGAGCAGTACTTC
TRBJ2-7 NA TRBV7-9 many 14 CASSFEGSTGEQYF TGTGCCAGCAGCTTCGAAGGTAGTACGGGCGAGCAGTACTTC
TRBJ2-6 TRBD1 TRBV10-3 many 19 CAISEGRDRGLSGANVLTF TGTGCCATCAGTGAGGGCCGGGACAGGGGGCTCTCTGGGGCCAACGTCCTGACTTTC
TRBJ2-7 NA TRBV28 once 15 CASSLALGSSYEQYF TGTGCCAGCAGTCTAGCTCTGGGTAGCTCCTACGAGCAGTACTTC
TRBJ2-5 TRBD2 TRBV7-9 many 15 CASSPWTSGIGTQYF TGTGCCAGCAGCCCCTGGACTAGCGGTATCGGGACCCAGTACTTC
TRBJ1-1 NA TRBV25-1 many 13 CASSDFPGTEAFF TGTGCCAGCAGTGATTTCCCGGGCACTGAAGCTTTCTTT
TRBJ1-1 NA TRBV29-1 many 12 CSGRGSDTEAFF TGCAGCGGGCGCGGGTCGGACACTGAAGCTTTCTTT
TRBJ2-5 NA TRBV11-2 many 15 CASRPAGAVQETQYF TGTGCCAGCAGACCCGCCGGGGCGGTTCAAGAGACCCAGTACTTC
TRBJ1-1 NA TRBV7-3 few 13 CASSLDRITEAFF TGTGCCAGCAGCTTAGATAGGATCACTGAAGCTTTCTTT
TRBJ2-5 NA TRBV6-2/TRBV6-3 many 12 CASSYSGETQYF TGTGCCAGCAGTTACTCAGGGGAGACCCAGTACTTC